The 29 T cell receptor beta chains below come from one sample, sequenced in a study of OX40 agonist ivuxolimab in advanced cancers. Method: immunoSEQ multiplex PCR; TCRdb's copy keeps in-frame clones and lacks some. The sample holds approximately 98,000 clones; approximately 80% are singletons and the top ten take around 5%. The source material was CD4+ or CD8+ T cells sorted from blood, sampled in a trial of the OX40 agonist ivuxolimab. The source of these receptors is an adult with an advanced solid tumor such as melanoma, head and neck, liver or kidney cancer.

J is TRBJ1-4 and V is TRBV19, with TRBD1 matching over 7 bases. The CDR3 loop spans 18 amino acids. The junction had 10 bases not matched to a gene; V was cut back by 1 base and J by 2 bases. Germline CDR1 is LNHDA and CDR2 is SQIVND (reference sequence). The chain's CDR3 is CASSIARLQGRTNEKLFF. The CDR3 DNA is TGTGCCAGTAGTATAGCCCGCCTACAGGGGCGGACTAATGAAAAACTGTTTTTT.

This clone was detected once. The J gene is TRBJ1-6, the V gene TRBV6-4; 8 bases are a match to TRBD1. Trimming cost V 3 bases and J 8 bases; bases outside gene matches: 0. This CDR3 contains 13 residues. Per germline, CDR1 MRHNA and CDR2 SNTAGT. Here the CDR3 reads CASSETGDSPLHF. The DNA for the CDR3 is TGTGCCAGCAGTGAGACAGGGGATTCACCCCTCCACTTT.

The chain combines TRBV2 with TRBJ1-5; no clear D. Germline assignment: CDR1 SNHLY and CDR2 FYNNEI. Trimming stripped 4 bases from V and 4 bases from J, with 5 bases between. The length of the CDR3 is 12 residues. CDR3 sequence reads: CASSGENQPQHF. The CDR3 bases are TGTGCCAGCAGTGGAGAAAATCAGCCCCAGCATTTT.

The genes are TRBV7-9 and TRBJ2-2; 7 nucleotides line up with TRBD2. V lost 4 bases, J lost 8 bases, and 7 bases stayed unmatched. Germline loops: CDR1 SEHNR, CDR2 FQNEAQ (reference sequence). The CDR3 runs to 14 residues. CDR3 in amino acids: CASSSYSGKGELFF. CDR3 bases: TGTGCCAGCAGCTCCTACAGCGGGAAGGGGGAGCTGTTTTTT.

The rearrangement links TRBV4-2 to TRBJ2-5; 10 positions agree with TRBD2. CDR1 and CDR2 (germline): LGHNA, YNFKEQ. The CDR3 contains 17 residues. Germline trimming cut 1 base from V and 2 bases from J; bases unmatched to any gene: 7. CDR3 protein: CASSQASQAGGQETQYF. CDR3 DNA: TGTGCCAGCAGCCAAGCTTCTCAAGCGGGGGGGCAAGAGACCCAGTACTTC.

This chain uses TRBV7-9 with TRBJ1-1, with no clear D. Trimming stripped 2 bases from V and 0 bases from J, with 4 bases between. The CDR3 runs to 13 residues. Germline V lookup: CDR1 SEHNR, CDR2 FQNEAQ (reference sequence). This chain's CDR3 is CASSLRMNTEAFF. Here the CDR3 DNA reads TGTGCCAGCAGCTTAAGGATGAACACTGAAGCTTTCTTT.

The V and J genes are TRBV4-2 and TRBJ2-7; D assignment may be TRBD1 or TRBD2 (6 bases each). This CDR3 region has 15 residues. V was clipped by 4 bases and J by 3 bases, with 16 bases between them. The germline CDR1 and CDR2 sequences are LGHNA and YNFKEQ. CDR3 residues: CASSPSRGGFYEQYF. Here the CDR3 DNA reads TGTGCCAGCAGCCCCTCCAGGGGAGGCTTCTACGAGCAGTACTTC.

This chain's CDR3 is CASSSSGLADRETQYF. The CDR3, as DNA: TGTGCCAGCAGCTCCTCCGGACTAGCGGATCGCGAGACCCAGTACTTC. The chain recombines TRBV7-9 with TRBJ2-5, with 10 nucleotides matching TRBD2. CDR1 and CDR2 from the germline V gene are SEHNR and FQNEAQ (reference sequence). The CDR3 consists of 16 residues. Trimming cost V 4 bases and J 5 bases; bases outside gene matches: 10. The full variable domain, completed using reference TRBV7-9 and TRBJ2-5, is DTGVSQNPRHKITKRGQNVTFRCDPISEHNRLYWYRQTLGQGPEFLTYFQNEAQLEKSRLLSDRFSAERPKGSFSTLEIQRTEQGDSAMYLCASSSSGLADRETQYFGPGTRLLVL.

The J gene is TRBJ2-5, the V gene TRBV5-1; D perhaps matches TRBD1 (5 bases). In germline, CDR1 is SGHRS, CDR2 YFSETQ. V shed 0 bases and J shed 4 bases, with 10 bases lying between them. CDR3 size: 14 residues. The CDR3 DNA sequence: TGCGCCAGCAGCTTGGCGACAGATCGAGAGACCCAGTACTTC. Translated, it gives CASSLATDRETQYF.

The chain carries TRBV6-1 and TRBJ1-2; TRBD1 might be the D (5 bases). V was trimmed by 4 bases and J by 4 bases, leaving 16 bases between them. Germline values: CDR1 MNHNS, CDR2 SASEGT. The CDR3 sequence is 15 residues long. As DNA, the CDR3 is TGTGCCAGCAGTGTCTCGATAAACGGGGGCTATGGCTACACCTTC. Translation gives CASSVSINGGYGYTF.

V gene TRBV14 combines with J gene TRBJ2-7; D perhaps matches TRBD1 (5 bases). V was shortened by 0 bases and J by 2 bases, with 14 bases between the two germline ends. The germline V gene has CDR1 SGHDN and CDR2 FVKESK. The CDR3 has 16 residues. CDR3 in amino acids: CASSQEGQGMAYEQYF. The CDR3 DNA is TGTGCCAGCAGCCAAGAGGGCCAGGGCATGGCCTACGAGCAGTACTTC.

The chain recombines TRBV6-4 with TRBJ1-2; D is possibly TRBD1 (6 bases). V was cut by 5 bases and J by 4 bases, with 26 bases left in between. The CDR3 spans 18 residues. Germline V gene lookup returns CDR1 MRHNA and CDR2 SNTAGT. The CDR3 loop reads CASSPAHYFYRATYGYTF. The CDR3 DNA is TGTGCCAGCAGTCCGGCCCACTATTTTTACAGGGCAACCTATGGCTACACCTTC.

This sequence joins TRBV19 and TRBJ1-5; no definite D call. The V gene lost 6 bases and the J gene lost 2 bases, with 11 bases spanning the gap. The CDR3 is made up of 14 amino acids. Germline V gene data show CDR1 as LNHDA and CDR2 as SQIVND (reference sequence). The DNA for the CDR3 is TGTGCCAGTAGGGACCCAATGGGCAATCAGCCCCAGCATTTT. It codes for CASRDPMGNQPQHF.

This clone is a singleton in its sample. This rearrangement joins TRBV30 to TRBJ2-2; D is perhaps TRBD1 (5 bases). The V end was cut by 8 bases, the J end by 1 base, with 11 bases between. The length of the CDR3 is 13 residues. CDR1 is GTSNPN and CDR2 is SVGIG in the germline V gene (reference sequence). CDR3 DNA: TGTGCCGGCAGGGCAGGGAACACCGGGGAGCTGTTTTTT. This encodes CAGRAGNTGELFF. The full variable domain, completed using reference TRBV30 and TRBJ2-2, is SQTIHQWPATLVQPVGSPLSLECTVEGTSNPNLYWYRQAAGRGLQLLFYSVGIGQISSEVPQNLSASRPQDRQFILSSKKLLLSDSGFYLCAGRAGNTGELFFGEGSRLTVL.

V and J are TRBV14 and TRBJ1-4; D perhaps matches TRBD1 (5 bases). This CDR3 comprises 14 residues. V was shortened by 3 bases and J by 5 bases, with 10 bases between the two germline ends. Germline V gives CDR1 SGHDN, CDR2 FVKESK. The CDR3 reads CASSHRAVNEKLFF. The CDR3 coding sequence is TGTGCCAGCAGCCACAGGGCGGTGAATGAAAAACTGTTTTTT.

This clone was detected only a few times. The chain couples TRBV10-3 to TRBJ2-7, with 7 bases fitting TRBD1. Germline V CDR1 and CDR2: ENHRY, SYGVKD. The trim removed 2 bases at V and 2 bases at J, leaving 0 bases unmatched. CDR3 size: 13 residues. The CDR3 DNA reads as TGTGCCATCAGTGAGGACAGGGCCTACGAGCAGTACTTC. This gives the protein CAISEDRAYEQYF.

The gene calls are TRBV4-2 and TRBJ2-3; D remains ambiguous. CDR3 length: 14 amino acids. Germline-derived CDR1 and CDR2 are LGHNA and YNFKEQ. V lost 5 bases and J 0 bases, leaving 9 bases between the germline ends. CDR3 in DNA: TGTGCCAGCAGCGGGCGCCTTAGCACAGATACGCAGTATTTT. It codes for CASSGRLSTDTQYF.

This chain connects TRBV5-1 to TRBJ1-2; 7 bases map to TRBD1. The CDR3 runs 14 residues. With V trimmed by 4 bases and J by 5 bases, 8 bases remained unmatched. Germline V gene lookup returns CDR1 SGHRS and CDR2 YFSETQ. The CDR3 coding sequence is TGCGCCAGCAGCCCGGGGACAGCCCTATATGGCTACACCTTC. Its translation is CASSPGTALYGYTF.

The chain uses TRBV27 and TRBJ2-3, with D tentatively TRBD2 (6 bases). The CDR3 loop spans 16 amino acids. The V and J ends lost 4 bases and 2 bases respectively, with 16 bases between them. Germline-derived CDR1 and CDR2 are MNHEY and SMNVEV (reference sequence). CDR3 coding DNA: TGTGCCAGCAGTTCCCCAATTACGGACTACACAGATACGCAGTATTTT. It is translated as CASSSPITDYTDTQYF.

V usage is TRBV13 and J usage is TRBJ2-7, with a possible D match to TRBD2 (5 bases). The CDR3 length is 14 residues. Germline CDR1 reads PRHDT; CDR2 reads FYEKMQ (reference sequence). The V gene lost 7 bases and the J gene lost 2 bases, with 15 bases spanning the gap. CDR3 DNA sequence: TGTGCCAGCACCCTCTCTAGCTCAACCTACGAGCAGTACTTC. This sequence encodes CASTLSSSTYEQYF.

The chain is built from TRBV9 and TRBJ2-5, with 9 bases aligning to TRBD2. TRBJ2-7 explains the end of the DNA better; the J call may be wrong. Germline V lookup: CDR1 SGDLS, CDR2 YYNGEE. The CDR3 loop spans 17 amino acids. CDR3 sequence reads: CASSVGDSLAGVYEQYF. CDR3 DNA: TGTGCCAGCAGCGTGGGGGACTCTTTAGCGGGAGTCTACGAGCAGTACTTC.

The chain combines TRBV19 with TRBJ2-3; 7 positions match TRBD1. This CDR3 is 14 amino acids long. V shed 4 bases, J shed 7 bases, and the junction held 8 bases outside the gene matches. Looked up from germline, CDR1 is LNHDA and CDR2 is SQIVND (reference sequence). The chain's CDR3 is CASSTGTASYTQYF. The CDR3 DNA follows: TGTGCCAGTAGTACAGGGACAGCCAGTTATACGCAGTATTTT.

J is TRBJ1-1 and V is TRBV5-1, with D perhaps TRBD1 (6 bases). V gave up 4 bases and J gave up 7 bases, with 20 bases separating them. Germline assignment: CDR1 SGHRS and CDR2 YFSETQ. The CDR3 consists of 15 residues. The CDR3 is CASSPQEQGRGEAFF. The DNA for the CDR3 is TGCGCCAGCAGCCCTCAAGAACAGGGCAGGGGTGAAGCTTTCTTT. Full variable domain (outside the CDR3, taken from reference TRBV5-1 and TRBJ1-1): KAGVTQTPRYLIKTRGQQVTLSCSPISGHRSVSWYQQTPGQGLQFLFEYFSETQRNKGNFPGRFSGRQFSNSRSEMNVSTLELGDSALYLCASSPQEQGRGEAFFGQGTRLTVV.

Points on this clone: Other DNA sequences within the sample encode an identical CDR3. J is TRBJ2-3 and V is TRBV29-1, with a tentative D call TRBD2 (5 bases). Germline lookup yields CDR1 SQVTM and CDR2 ANQGSEA. The V end was cut by 7 bases, the J end by 0 bases, with 8 bases between. The CDR3 is made up of 12 amino acids. CDR3 nucleotide sequence: TGCAGCGCAAGCGGAAGCACAGATACGCAGTATTTT. This encodes CSASGSTDTQYF.

V gene TRBV6-4 combines with J gene TRBJ2-3, with a tentative D call TRBD2 (5 bases). Germline V gene data show CDR1 as MRHNA and CDR2 as SNTAGT. The CDR3 runs 16 residues. Trimming removed 7 bases from V and 1 base from J, with 18 bases in between. The DNA of the CDR3 is TGTGCCAGCACGTCCCTCAGGCGGGTAGGCACAGATACGCAGTATTTT. Residues: CASTSLRRVGTDTQYF.

This rearrangement joins TRBV6-1 to TRBJ2-1; TRBD2 matches at 13 bases. The CDR3 is 15 residues long. V was pared by 6 bases and J by 9 bases, with 8 bases of the junction left unmatched. Germline V gene data show CDR1 as MNHNS and CDR2 as SASEGT. CDR3 region: CASRWGLAGLLEQFF. CDR3 nucleotide sequence: TGTGCCAGCAGGTGGGGACTAGCGGGACTACTTGAGCAGTTCTTC.

The chain has TRBV5-5 and TRBJ1-2; 7 bases align to TRBD1. Germline V gene sequence: CDR1 SGHKS, CDR2 YYEKEE (reference sequence). This CDR3 has 16 residues. Unmatched junction bases numbered 8, after V lost 0 bases and J lost 3 bases. CDR3 sequence reads: CASSLGRTGGDYGYTF. The CDR3 nucleotides are TGTGCCAGCAGCTTGGGACGGACAGGCGGGGACTATGGCTACACCTTC.

The chain combines TRBV5-8 with TRBJ2-3; no clear D. Germline values: CDR1 SGHTS, CDR2 YDEGEE. The CDR3 is made up of 16 amino acids. Trimming shortened V by 0 bases and J by 5 bases, and 16 bases separated the two germline ends. The CDR3 protein is CASSLGGSTSRDTQYF. The CDR3 coding sequence is TGTGCCAGCAGCTTGGGAGGATCGACGAGCCGAGATACGCAGTATTTT.

This clone was seen a handful of times. The CDR3, as DNA: TGTGCCAGCAGCAGGACAGGGGGGATTCAGCCCCAGCATTTT. This codes for CASSRTGGIQPQHF. V and J are TRBV9 and TRBJ1-5; the match to TRBD1 covers 10 bases. Trimming removed 4 bases from V and 6 bases from J; junction bases left unmatched: 4. Germline CDR1 and CDR2: SGDLS and YYNGEE. The CDR3 spans 14 residues.